One and the same sample provided the 32 T cell receptor beta chains below, sequenced in a study of shared clonotypes between healthy human individuals. Data came from immunoSEQ multiplex PCR; TCRdb stores just in-frame clones and leaves some out. The sample includes roughly 2.2 million clones, just under 95% of them seen just once. Sequenced material: naive CD4+ T cells from PBMCs. Documented subset: CD45RA+ positively selected. These receptors came from a man aged 18 to 30 in good health. Some clones in this sample may be carry-over from other donors' samples.

In nucleotides, the CDR3 is TGCGCCAGCAGCTTGGGTTCGGGACAGGGTTACAATGAGCAGTTCTTC. This codes for CASSLGSGQGYNEQFF. The chain employs TRBV5-1 and TRBJ2-1, with TRBD1 identical over 9 bases. V lost 0 bases and J lost 4; bases outside the gene matches: 5. CDR1 is SGHRS and CDR2 is YFSETQ in the germline V gene. This CDR3 is built from 16 residues. The full variable domain, in which reference TRBV5-1 and TRBJ2-1 provide the parts outside the CDR3, is KAGVTQTPRYLIKTRGQQVTLSCSPISGHRSVSWYQQTPGQGLQFLFEYFSETQRNKGNFPGRFSGRQFSNSRSEMNVSTLELGDSALYLCASSLGSGQGYNEQFFGPGTRLTVL.

This clone was seen only once. The chain is built from TRBV20-1 and TRBJ2-7; D is unresolved. CDR3 size: 11 residues. Trimming took 5 bases from V and 3 from J, leaving 8 bases between them. The germline CDR1 and CDR2 sequences are DFQATT and SNEGSKA (reference sequence). The CDR3 here is CSADGNYEQYF. The CDR3, as DNA: TGCAGTGCTGATGGGAACTACGAGCAGTACTTC.

The chain carries TRBV7-8 and TRBJ2-7, with D possibly being TRBD2 (5 bases). Per germline, CDR1 SGHVS and CDR2 FQNEAQ. The ends were cut back, 8 bases at V and 1 base at J, with 12 bases in the middle. The CDR3 has 13 residues. CDR3 DNA sequence: TGTGCCAGCGGGCTAGACTATTCCTACGAGCAGTACTTC. Amino acid sequence: CASGLDYSYEQYF.

This clone was counted a few times. V usage is TRBV5-4 and J usage is TRBJ1-1, with a weak D call TRBD1 (5 bases). The CDR3 is 13 residues long. Germline CDR1 SGHNT, CDR2 YYREEE (reference sequence). V was pared by 5 bases and J by 4 bases, with 12 bases between. The DNA of the CDR3 is TGTGCCAGCAGGCAGGGTTCGGGCACTGAAGCTTTCTTT. Translating gives CASRQGSGTEAFF.

The gene calls are TRBV2 and TRBJ2-7; the match to TRBD1 covers 10 bases. V was clipped by 5 bases and J by 7 bases; unmatched bases: 5. CDR3 length equals 13 residues. Germline-derived CDR1 and CDR2 are SNHLY and FYNNEI. The CDR3 nucleotides are TGTGCCAGCAGTCGGGACAGGGGCGGGGAGCAGTACTTC. It encodes CASSRDRGGEQYF. Combining the CDR3 with reference TRBV2 and TRBJ2-7 gives the whole variable domain EPEVTQTPSHQVTQMGQEVILRCVPISNHLYFYWYRQILGQKVEFLVSFYNNEISEKSEIFDDQFSVERPDGSNFTLKIRSTKLEDSAMYFCASSRDRGGEQYFGPGTRLTVT.

V gene TRBV7-9 combines with J gene TRBJ2-1; 7 nucleotides match TRBD2. Trimming removed 4 bases from V and 8 bases from J; junction bases left unmatched: 8. The CDR3 totals 14 residues. Germline V gene data show CDR1 as SEHNR and CDR2 as FQNEAQ (reference sequence). As DNA, the CDR3 is TGTGCCAGCAGCTATTCGGACGGGAGGCATGAGCAGTTCTTC. This translates into CASSYSDGRHEQFF.

This clone was found a few times. J is TRBJ1-1 and V is TRBV7-9; possible D gene TRBD1, 6 bases. CDR1 is SEHNR and CDR2 is FQNEAQ in the germline V gene (reference sequence). The germline V and J ends were trimmed by 5 bases and 5 bases, with 12 bases remaining between them. CDR3 length: 13 amino acids. This chain's CDR3 is CASSPSQGTEAFF. CDR3 bases: TGTGCCAGCAGCCCATCACAGGGAACTGAAGCTTTCTTT.

This chain uses TRBV27 with TRBJ2-1; 16 nucleotides line up with TRBD2. Trimming cost V 8 bases and J 0 bases; bases outside gene matches: 4. Germline lookup yields CDR1 MNHEY and CDR2 SMNVEV (reference sequence). This CDR3 region has 17 residues. This CDR3 reads CASRGTSGRGSYNEQFF. In DNA, the CDR3 is TGTGCCAGCCGTGGGACTAGCGGGAGGGGCTCCTACAATGAGCAGTTCTTC.

The chain joins TRBV7-2 to TRBJ2-3; D uncertain. The CDR3 contains 14 residues. Trimming removed 7 bases from V and 4 bases from J, with 15 bases in between. In germline, CDR1 is SGHTA, CDR2 FQGNSA. The CDR3 spells CASTRLRFSDTQYF. The CDR3 DNA sequence: TGTGCCAGCACCCGATTGCGGTTCTCAGATACGCAGTATTTT.

The chain combines TRBV29-1 with TRBJ2-5; 7 nucleotides align to TRBD1. CDR1 SQVTM and CDR2 ANQGSEA come from the germline V gene. The J segment lost 5 bases and the V segment lost 3 bases, leaving 6 bases of the junction unmatched. CDR3 size: 13 residues. CDR3 in DNA: TGCAGCGTTGAGGGGACAGTAAGGGAGACCCAGTACTTC. It is translated as CSVEGTVRETQYF. Full variable domain (remainder filled in from reference TRBV29-1 and TRBJ2-5): SAVISQKPSRDICQRGTSLTIQCQVDSQVTMMFWYRQQPGQSLTLIATANQGSEATYESGFVIDKFPISRPNLTFSTLTVSNMSPEDSSIYLCSVEGTVRETQYFGPGTRLLVL.

The genes are TRBV2 and TRBJ1-4; 8 bases are shared with TRBD1. Germline V gives CDR1 SNHLY, CDR2 FYNNEI. The CDR3 sequence is 15 residues long. V trimming: 4 bases; J trimming: 3 bases; junction bases outside the gene matches: 4. DNA for the CDR3: TGTGCCAGCAGTGGGAGGACAGGGTCTAATGAAAAACTGTTTTTT. Translating it yields CASSGRTGSNEKLFF. Using reference TRBV2 and TRBJ1-4 for the parts outside the CDR3, the full variable domain is EPEVTQTPSHQVTQMGQEVILRCVPISNHLYFYWYRQILGQKVEFLVSFYNNEISEKSEIFDDQFSVERPDGSNFTLKIRSTKLEDSAMYFCASSGRTGSNEKLFFGSGTQLSVL.

This clone has just one count. The CDR3 sequence: CASSPTLTGNFLAFNEKLFF. The CDR3 nucleotides read TGTGCCAGCTCACCAACCCTAACAGGGAACTTCCTCGCCTTTAATGAAAAACTGTTTTTT. The chain carries TRBV18 and TRBJ1-4; weak D call: TRBD1 (6 bases). Germline V lookup: CDR1 KGHSH, CDR2 LQKENI. This CDR3 comprises 20 residues. V lost 2 bases and J 4 bases, leaving 26 bases between the germline ends.

The chain combines TRBV5-1 with TRBJ2-2; D unclear. The CDR3 sequence is 16 residues long. CDR1 and CDR2 from the germline V gene are SGHRS and YFSETQ. The ends were cut back, 0 bases at V and 0 bases at J, with 9 bases in the middle. CDR3 amino acids: CASSLAVQPNTGELFF. DNA of the CDR3: TGCGCCAGCAGCTTGGCCGTCCAGCCGAACACCGGGGAGCTGTTTTTT. The whole variable domain, remainder taken from reference TRBV5-1 and TRBJ2-2, is KAGVTQTPRYLIKTRGQQVTLSCSPISGHRSVSWYQQTPGQGLQFLFEYFSETQRNKGNFPGRFSGRQFSNSRSEMNVSTLELGDSALYLCASSLAVQPNTGELFFGEGSRLTVL.

V usage is TRBV5-1 and J usage is TRBJ2-7, with a tentative D call TRBD1 (6 bases). Trimming took off 1 base at V and 0 bases at J, with 17 bases between the two ends. This CDR3 region has 17 residues. CDR1 is SGHRS, CDR2 YFSETQ, per germline. CDR3 in DNA: TGCGCCAGCAGCTTGACACCCGGGACATCCTACTCCTACGAGCAGTACTTC. It encodes CASSLTPGTSYSYEQYF.

This chain links TRBV7-2 with TRBJ1-4, with 8 bases lining up with TRBD1. CDR1 is SGHTA and CDR2 is FQGNSA in the germline V gene. CDR3 length: 14 amino acids. V lost 1 base, J lost 8 bases, and 3 bases stayed unmatched. The CDR3 region has the DNA TGTGCCAGCAGCTTAGGGACAGGGCGGGAAAAACTGTTTTTT. Translated, it gives CASSLGTGREKLFF.

The chain has TRBV15 and TRBJ1-5, with 9 bases that match TRBD1. The V gene end was trimmed by 0 bases and the J gene end by 5 bases; junction bases not matched to a gene: 8. This CDR3 has 17 residues. From germline, CDR1 is LNHNV and CDR2 YYDKDF (reference sequence). Written as DNA, the CDR3 is TGTGCCACCAGCAGAGACCGAAACAGGGGGCTCGATCAGCCCCAGCATTTT. It yields the protein CATSRDRNRGLDQPQHF.

Concerning this clone itself: Other DNA variants within this sample encode the same CDR3. The chain carries TRBV29-1 and TRBJ2-5; perhaps TRBD1 as D (6 bases). The germline V gene encodes CDR1 SQVTM and CDR2 ANQGSEA. There are 10 residues in the CDR3. The V and J ends lost 7 bases and 5 bases respectively, with 8 bases between them. CDR3 sequence reads: CSGGQETQYF. The CDR3 bases are TGCAGCGGCGGACAGGAGACCCAGTACTTC.

V usage is TRBV4-1 and J usage is TRBJ2-5; 7 nucleotides agree with TRBD2. The CDR3 consists of 16 residues. After removal of 4 bases from V and 5 bases from J, the junction contained 13 bases not matched to a gene. In germline, CDR1 is MGHRA, CDR2 YSYEKL. CDR3 nucleotide sequence: TGCGCCAGCAGCCGGGGGGGACTACCTATACGGGAGACCCAGTACTTC. Translated, it gives CASSRGGLPIRETQYF.

This rearrangement joins TRBV30 to TRBJ2-6, with D possibly being TRBD1 or TRBD2 (5 bases each). The CDR3 extends over 16 amino acids. Deletions cut 3 bases from V and 0 bases from J, with 12 bases between. CDR1 GTSNPN and CDR2 SVGIG come from the germline V gene (reference sequence). Here the CDR3 reads CAWRGRTISGANVLTF. In DNA, the CDR3 is TGTGCCTGGAGGGGACGGACGATCTCTGGGGCCAACGTCCTGACTTTC.

This clone was seen only once. This chain uses TRBV18 with TRBJ2-5, with 9 bases matching TRBD1. Germline trimming cut 1 base from V and 4 bases from J; bases unmatched to any gene: 7. This CDR3 comprises 16 residues. Per germline, CDR1 KGHSH and CDR2 LQKENI. Here the CDR3 reads CASSPQWTGDIETQYF. CDR3 DNA: TGTGCCAGCTCACCACAGTGGACAGGGGACATAGAGACCCAGTACTTC. The entire variable domain, with the rest obtained from reference TRBV18 and TRBJ2-5, is as follows: NAGVMQNPRHLVRRRGQEARLRCSPMKGHSHVYWYRQLPEEGLKFMVYLQKENIIDESGMPKERFSAEFPKEGPSILRIQQVVRGDSAAYFCASSPQWTGDIETQYFGPGTRLLVL.

The V and J genes are TRBV9 and TRBJ2-5; 10 bases agree with TRBD1. This CDR3 is built from 15 residues. Germline lookup yields CDR1 SGDLS and CDR2 YYNGEE. The V and J ends lost 3 bases and 5 bases, in that order; junction bases with no gene match: 7. The CDR3 is CASSAAGQGHETQYF. CDR3 bases: TGTGCCAGCAGCGCAGCGGGACAGGGGCACGAGACCCAGTACTTC. Full variable domain (outside the CDR3, taken from reference TRBV9 and TRBJ2-5): DSGVTQTPKHLITATGQRVTLRCSPRSGDLSVYWYQQSLDQGLQFLIQYYNGEERAKGNILERFSAQQFPDLHSELNLSSLELGDSALYFCASSAAGQGHETQYFGPGTRLLVL.

This clone was detected once. The chain is built from TRBV5-1 and TRBJ1-1; no clear D gene. The V end was cut by 5 bases, the J end by 0 bases, with 11 bases between. The CDR3 is made up of 14 amino acids. Germline V gene data show CDR1 as SGHRS and CDR2 as YFSETQ. CDR3 residues: CASRVEGMNTEAFF. The CDR3 DNA sequence: TGCGCCAGCAGAGTTGAAGGGATGAACACTGAAGCTTTCTTT.

With respect to this clone: Other DNA sequences of this sample code for an identical CDR3. The V call is TRBV11-2, the J call TRBJ2-3; no clear D gene. V lost 5 bases to trimming and J lost 5 bases, with 11 bases between them. The germline gives CDR1 SGHAT, CDR2 FQNNGV. There are 13 residues in the CDR3. Here the CDR3 reads CASSPQVGDTQYF. As DNA, the CDR3 is TGTGCCAGCAGCCCCCAGGTGGGAGATACGCAGTATTTT.

V and J are TRBV28 and TRBJ1-4, with TRBD1 as a possible D gene (5 bases). Trimming stripped 6 bases from V and 4 bases from J, with 15 bases between. Germline V CDR1 and CDR2: MDHEN, SYDVKM. The CDR3 consists of 15 residues. The CDR3 sequence: CASSPTGLLNEKLFF. In nucleotides, the CDR3 is TGTGCCAGCAGCCCAACGGGACTCCTTAATGAAAAACTGTTTTTT.

CDR3 amino acids: CASGKGTGYSGNTIYF. CDR3 DNA sequence: TGTGCCAGCGGCAAAGGGACAGGCTACTCTGGAAACACCATATATTTT. The J gene is TRBJ1-3, the V gene TRBV6-6, with 8 bases lining up with TRBD1. The germline gives CDR1 MNHNY, CDR2 SVGAGI (reference sequence). The CDR3 is 16 residues long. The junction had 9 bases not matched to a gene; V was cut back by 8 bases and J by 0 bases.

The rearrangement joins TRBV11-2 to TRBJ1-1, with a weak D call TRBD1 (6 bases). Trimming removed 5 bases at V and 8 bases at J, with 15 bases between. The CDR3 has 13 residues. Germline CDR1 is SGHAT and CDR2 is FQNNGV. In DNA form, the CDR3 reads TGTGCCAGCAGCCGAGTACCGGGGGCAGAAGCTTTCTTT. Its protein is CASSRVPGAEAFF.

The gene calls are TRBV7-3 and TRBJ2-3; D is unclear. Trimming shortened V by 5 bases and J by 3 bases, and 9 bases separated the two germline ends. This CDR3 has 13 residues. Germline CDR1 reads SGHTA; CDR2 reads FQGTGA. DNA for the CDR3: TGTGCCAGCAGCCGTTGGCAGACAGATACGCAGTATTTT. It specifies CASSRWQTDTQYF.

The chain employs TRBV28 and TRBJ1-1; 7 nucleotides match TRBD1. After removal of 4 bases from V and 6 bases from J, the junction contained 11 bases not matched to a gene. This CDR3 is built from 15 residues. Looked up from germline, CDR1 is MDHEN and CDR2 is SYDVKM. DNA of the CDR3: TGTGCCAGCAGTTCTATTACACACAGGGGTCCTGAAGCTTTCTTT. Its protein product is CASSSITHRGPEAFF.

This sequence joins TRBV2 and TRBJ1-2; TRBD1 matches 8 bases. Germline V CDR1 and CDR2: SNHLY, FYNNEI. The ends lost 8 bases at V and 8 bases at J; junction bases unmatched: 7. The length of the CDR3 is 12 residues. The CDR3 sequence: CASWGTGGGYTF. Here the CDR3 DNA reads TGTGCCAGCTGGGGGACAGGCGGCGGCTACACCTTC. Full variable domain (missing parts from reference TRBV2 and TRBJ1-2): EPEVTQTPSHQVTQMGQEVILRCVPISNHLYFYWYRQILGQKVEFLVSFYNNEISEKSEIFDDQFSVERPDGSNFTLKIRSTKLEDSAMYFCASWGTGGGYTFGSGTRLTVV.

The J gene is TRBJ2-2, the V gene TRBV6-1; no definite D call. CDR1 and CDR2 (germline): MNHNS, SASEGT. V lost 8 bases, J lost 5 bases, and 15 bases lay in between. The CDR3 is 14 residues long. This chain's CDR3 is CASVRTMGTGELFF. The CDR3 nucleotides are TGTGCCAGCGTGCGGACGATGGGGACCGGGGAGCTGTTTTTT.

The CDR3 nucleotides read TGTGCCATCAGTGAGACGAAGGGGAGGAGGAACACTGAAGCTTTCTTT. Protein sequence: CAISETKGRRNTEAFF. The rearrangement links TRBV10-3 to TRBJ1-1; D perhaps matches TRBD1 (5 bases). Trimming took 2 bases from V and 1 from J, leaving 14 bases between them. The CDR3 extends over 16 amino acids. CDR1 and CDR2 from the germline V gene are ENHRY and SYGVKD.

The chain is built from TRBV29-1 and TRBJ1-2; no clear D. V lost 7 bases and J lost 4, with 13 bases in between. Looked up from germline, CDR1 is SQVTM and CDR2 is ANQGSEA. This CDR3 is 12 amino acids long. The CDR3 nucleotides read TGCAGCGCTGGGAGGGAGGGCTATGGCTACACCTTC. It translates to CSAGREGYGYTF.